Shown below are 5 T cell receptor beta chains from a single sample sequenced in a study of cytomegalovirus exposure and HLA in healthy donors. It was with 60 Vbeta and 13 Jbeta primers that the PCR ran. The data were produced by immunoSEQ multiplex PCR, yet TCRdb's version contains in-frame clones alone and is incomplete. The sample has about 180,000 clones, under 90% seen once. Sequences were obtained from PBMCs. These receptors came from a man aged 25 to 40 in good health and CMV-seropositive.

V gene TRBV30 combines with J gene TRBJ1-2; 7 bases are shared with TRBD1. The V gene end was trimmed by 3 bases and the J gene end by 4 bases; junction bases not matched to a gene: 5. The germline gives CDR1 GTSNPN, CDR2 SVGIG (reference sequence). The CDR3 consists of 13 residues. The CDR3 DNA reads TGTGCCTGGAGAAGGGACAGCATCTATGGCTACACCTTC. Its protein is CAWRRDSIYGYTF. Full variable domain (rest looked up from reference TRBV30 and TRBJ1-2): SQTIHQWPATLVQPVGSPLSLECTVEGTSNPNLYWYRQAAGRGLQLLFYSVGIGQISSEVPQNLSASRPQDRQFILSSKKLLLSDSGFYLCAWRRDSIYGYTFGSGTRLTVV.

This chain joins TRBV5-1 and TRBJ2-7, with 8 bases identical to TRBD2. The germline V gene encodes CDR1 SGHRS and CDR2 YFSETQ. The trim removed 3 bases at V and 2 bases at J, leaving 4 bases unmatched. CDR3 length equals 14 residues. The CDR3 DNA reads TGCGCCAGCAGCTCATACGGGAGGGCCTACGAGCAGTACTTC. It encodes CASSSYGRAYEQYF.

V usage is TRBV7-9 and J usage is TRBJ2-5; 7 nucleotides line up with TRBD2. V lost 5 bases and J lost 5; bases outside the gene matches: 17. This CDR3 has 17 residues. CDR1 SEHNR and CDR2 FQNEAQ come from the germline V gene (reference sequence). The CDR3 DNA reads TGTGCCAGCAGCACGCGCCGGGGGGAGGGCCGGGGGGAGACCCAGTACTTC. Protein sequence: CASSTRRGEGRGETQYF.

V gene TRBV10-2 combines with J gene TRBJ2-7, with TRBD1 identical over 7 bases. Germline CDR1 and CDR2: WSHSY and SAAADI. The V segment lost 6 bases and the J segment 0 bases; nucleotides outside the gene matches: 8. CDR3 length: 15 residues. CDR3 region: CASSRDRDHSYEQYF. In DNA form, the CDR3 reads TGCGCCAGCAGCCGGGACAGAGACCACTCCTACGAGCAGTACTTC.

CDR3 protein: CASKRQDNQPQHF. The CDR3 DNA is TGTGCCAGCAAACGACAGGACAATCAGCCCCAGCATTTT. The V gene is TRBV6-1, the J gene TRBJ1-5, with TRBD1 as a possible D gene (6 bases). This CDR3 has 13 amino acids. Germline loops: CDR1 MNHNS, CDR2 SASEGT. Trimming removed 7 bases at V and 3 bases at J, with 10 bases between.